The 26 T cell receptor beta chains in this list originate from one sample, sequenced in a study of early T cells in non-severe SARS-CoV-2 infection. TCRdb ran MiXCR on the 5' RACE reads and lists one entry per CDR3 protein. The sample records more than 50,000 distinct CDR3 sequences, 5.6% being singletons. Sequencing used whole blood. Every receptor here comes from an adult who was a healthcare worker with PCR-confirmed SARS-CoV-2 infection or an uninfected control (not recorded which).

This clonotype is deemed medium-sized (0.01 to 0.1%). The genes are TRBV7-2 and TRBJ1-4; no firm D call. CDR3 length: 14 residues. Germline V gives CDR1 SGHTA, CDR2 FQGNSA. V was pared by 5 bases and J by 11 bases, with 18 bases between. CDR3 residues: CASSRRVEEGKLFF. CDR3 in DNA: TGTGCCAGCAGCCGGCGGGTGGAGGAAGGGAAACTGTTTTTT.

This clonotype was detected many times. V gene TRBV5-1 combines with J gene TRBJ2-5, with 7 bases that match TRBD1. This CDR3 spans 14 amino acids. CDR1 is SGHRS, CDR2 YFSETQ, per germline. J lost 4 bases, V lost 3 bases, and 6 bases had no gene match. The CDR3 bases are TGCGCCAGCAGCTCAACAGGGGCCAGAGAGACCCAGTACTTC. Protein sequence: CASSSTGARETQYF.

In this sample, this clonotype turned up many times. The gene calls are TRBV7-2 and TRBJ1-1; TRBD1 is a possible D gene (5 bases). CDR1 is SGHTA, CDR2 FQGNSA, per germline. The CDR3 is made up of 13 amino acids. The germline V and J ends were trimmed by 4 bases and 5 bases, with 11 bases remaining between them. The CDR3 reads CASSSQQGTEAFF. CDR3 nucleotides: TGTGCCAGCAGCTCCCAGCAGGGAACTGAAGCTTTCTTT.

This clonotype was detected ten times or more. This chain connects TRBV29-1 to TRBJ1-1, with no clear D. Trimming pared 4 bases from V and 11 bases from J, leaving 11 bases between. The CDR3 runs to 10 residues. The germline CDR1 and CDR2 sequences are SQVTM and ANQGSEA. CDR3 protein: CSVVVTRAFF. For the CDR3, the DNA is TGCAGCGTTGTGGTGACGAGGGCTTTCTTT.

This clonotype has ten or more counts. The chain links TRBV12-3 or TRBV12-4 to TRBJ2-5, with 8 bases identical to TRBD1. The CDR3 covers 16 residues. After removal of 0 bases from V and 2 bases from J, the junction contained 5 bases not matched to a gene. This chain's CDR3 is CASSLAGQEVQETQYF. For the CDR3, the DNA is TGTGCCAGCAGTTTAGCGGGACAGGAAGTACAAGAGACCCAGTACTTC.

This clonotype was counted between two and nine times. The rearrangement uses TRBV29-1 and TRBJ1-1; TRBD1 matches 10 bases. The V segment lost 6 bases and the J segment 5 bases; nucleotides outside the gene matches: 3. From germline, CDR1 is SQVTM and CDR2 ANQGSEA. The CDR3 is made up of 12 amino acids. For the CDR3, the DNA is TGCAGCGTGGCGGACAGGGGGACTGAAGCTTTCTTT. Translating gives CSVADRGTEAFF.

The sample holds a few counts of this clonotype. This sequence joins TRBV7-2 and TRBJ2-7; D perhaps matches TRBD1 (5 bases). The V end lost 4 bases, the J end lost 0 bases, and 16 bases lay between the germline ends. This CDR3 is built from 16 residues. CDR1 is SGHTA and CDR2 is FQGNSA in the germline V gene. The CDR3 sequence is CASSSRAAGPSYEQYF. The CDR3 region has the DNA TGTGCCAGCAGCTCCCGTGCGGCAGGGCCCTCCTACGAGCAGTACTTC.

Relative to its sample, this clonotype is medium-sized. The genes are TRBV7-6 and TRBJ2-7, with D maybe TRBD1 (6 bases). Trimming took off 1 base at V and 7 bases at J, with 17 bases between the two ends. Germline CDR1 reads SGHVS; CDR2 reads FNYEAQ. The CDR3 loop spans 15 amino acids. The CDR3 here is CASSLGWASQGEQYF. CDR3 DNA: TGTGCCAGCAGCTTAGGATGGGCCTCACAGGGAGAGCAGTACTTC.

This rearrangement joins TRBV20-1 to TRBJ2-7, with D perhaps matching TRBD1 (6 bases). Trimming stripped 0 bases from V and 9 bases from J, with 15 bases between. Germline CDR1 and CDR2: DFQATT and SNEGSKA (reference sequence). CDR3 length equals 13 residues. The CDR3 region has the DNA TGCAGTGCTAGAGAGGAAAGGACCAGGGGGCAGTACTTC. It is translated as CSAREERTRGQYF.

In its sample, this clonotype was seen many times. The chain combines TRBV4-1 with TRBJ1-6; no firm D call. From germline, CDR1 is MGHRA and CDR2 YSYEKL. This CDR3 region has 12 residues. V was shortened by 1 base and J by 7 bases, with 2 bases between the two germline ends. CDR3 sequence: CASSQGNSPLHF. CDR3 DNA sequence: TGCGCCAGCAGCCAAGGGAATTCACCCCTCCACTTT.

This clonotype was detected many times. This chain uses TRBV12-3 or TRBV12-4 with TRBJ2-7; D might be TRBD2 (5 bases). V was shortened by 2 bases and J by 6 bases, with 14 bases between the two germline ends. The length of the CDR3 is 14 residues. This CDR3 reads CASSLTGVRVEQYF. The CDR3 region has the DNA TGTGCCAGCAGTTTAACCGGGGTTCGGGTCGAGCAGTACTTC.

V usage is TRBV20-1 and J usage is TRBJ1-1, with unresolved D. The CDR3 length is 12 residues. Germline V gene data show CDR1 as DFQATT and CDR2 as SNEGSKA (reference sequence). With 6 bases removed from V and 4 bases from J, the gap between germline ends came to 12 bases. This CDR3 is CSAVVVGTEAFF. CDR3 DNA: TGCAGTGCCGTAGTCGTGGGCACTGAAGCTTTCTTT.

This clonotype came up a few times. This chain uses TRBV7-9 with TRBJ2-5; possibly TRBD2 for D (6 bases). The germline V gene encodes CDR1 SEHNR and CDR2 FQNEAQ (reference sequence). The CDR3 covers 16 residues. The V and J ends lost 1 base and 5 bases respectively, with 17 bases between them. CDR3 DNA sequence: TGTGCCAGCAGCTTAGAAGCGGGCGGGCAGAGTGAGACCCAGTACTTC. Protein product: CASSLEAGGQSETQYF.

This clonotype has ten or more counts. The rearrangement joins TRBV7-2 to TRBJ1-6; no reliable D call. V was pared by 1 base and J by 0 bases, with 4 bases between. The CDR3 covers 15 residues. In germline, CDR1 is SGHTA, CDR2 FQGNSA. CDR3 sequence: CASSLDPSYNSPLHF. The CDR3 DNA reads as TGTGCCAGCAGCTTAGATCCCTCCTATAATTCACCCCTCCACTTT.

This clonotype was found many times. The rearrangement links TRBV7-2 to TRBJ1-1; D call uncertain. The CDR3 loop spans 14 amino acids. V was trimmed by 2 bases and J by 1 base, leaving 8 bases between them. Germline assignment: CDR1 SGHTA and CDR2 FQGNSA. The CDR3 protein is CASSLSGSNTEAFF. As DNA, the CDR3 is TGTGCCAGCAGCTTAAGTGGGTCGAACACTGAAGCTTTCTTT.

The chain is built from TRBV5-1 and TRBJ2-2; 9 bases fit TRBD1. Germline loops: CDR1 SGHRS, CDR2 YFSETQ. The CDR3 consists of 13 residues. Trimming at V came to 4 bases and at J to 6 bases, leaving 1 base not matched to a gene. The CDR3 DNA reads as TGCGCCAGCAGCCGGGACAGGGCCGGGGAGCTGTTTTTT. Amino acid sequence: CASSRDRAGELFF.

This clonotype was detected ten times or more. The CDR3 DNA reads TGTGCCAGCACTCCCCAATTGGTGAACACTGAAGCTTTCTTT. Translation: CASTPQLVNTEAFF. V and J are TRBV6-6 and TRBJ1-1; no clear D. The germline V gene encodes CDR1 MNHNY and CDR2 SVGAGI (reference sequence). Deletions cut 7 bases from V and 0 bases from J, with 12 bases between. CDR3 length equals 14 residues.

This clonotype occurred many times. This chain joins TRBV7-2 and TRBJ2-5; 7 bases match TRBD2. Trimming at V came to 4 bases and at J to 0 bases, leaving 8 bases not matched to a gene. This CDR3 has 16 residues. From germline, CDR1 is SGHTA and CDR2 FQGNSA. The CDR3 region has the DNA TGTGCCAGCAGCTCCCCAGCGGGGAGGTACCAAGAGACCCAGTACTTC. Its protein is CASSSPAGRYQETQYF. The entire variable domain, with the rest obtained from reference TRBV7-2 and TRBJ2-5, is as follows: GAGVSQSPSNKVTEKGKDVELRCDPISGHTALYWYRQSLGQGLEFLIYFQGNSAPDKSGLPSDRFSAERTGGSVSTLTIQRTQQEDSAVYLCASSSPAGRYQETQYFGPGTRLLVL.

In its sample, this clonotype was seen a few times. CDR3 region: CASSLDRGKSYEQYF. The CDR3 coding sequence is TGTGCCAGCAGCTTAGACAGGGGGAAGTCCTACGAGCAGTACTTC. V is TRBV11-2 and J is TRBJ2-7; 7 bases align to TRBD1. V trimming: 0 bases; J trimming: 1 base; junction bases outside the gene matches: 3. Germline CDR1 is SGHAT and CDR2 is FQNNGV. The CDR3 spans 15 residues. Full variable domain (outside the CDR3, taken from reference TRBV11-2 and TRBJ2-7): EAGVAQSPRYKIIEKRQSVAFWCNPISGHATLYWYQQILGQGPKLLIQFQNNGVVDDSQLPKDRFSAERLKGVDSTLKIQPAKLEDSAVYLCASSLDRGKSYEQYFGPGTRLTVT.

In its sample, this clonotype was seen many times. J is TRBJ1-5 and V is TRBV4-1; weak D call: TRBD1 (5 bases). V lost 0 bases, J lost 5 bases, and 17 bases lay in between. There are 17 residues in the CDR3. Germline CDR1 reads MGHRA; CDR2 reads YSYEKL. CDR3 region: CASSQDLARANDQPQHF. The DNA of the CDR3 is TGCGCCAGCAGCCAAGATTTGGCCAGGGCGAATGATCAGCCCCAGCATTTT.

The sample holds many counts of this clonotype. The J gene is TRBJ2-1, the V gene TRBV18, with 9 bases lining up with TRBD2. Germline V gives CDR1 KGHSH, CDR2 LQKENI. This CDR3 spans 14 amino acids. V was pared by 3 bases and J by 6 bases, with 3 bases of the junction left unmatched. The CDR3 region has the DNA TGTGCCAGCTCACCGAGGCGGGAGGGCAATGAGCAGTTCTTC. This sequence encodes CASSPRREGNEQFF.

This clonotype came up a few times. The chain recombines TRBV12-5 with TRBJ1-6, with 9 bases that match TRBD1. This CDR3 is built from 14 residues. J was trimmed by 9 bases and V by 6 bases; bases with no gene match: 6. Germline CDR1 is LGHNT and CDR2 is FRNRAP. The DNA for the CDR3 is TGTGCTAGTGGGCCGGGACAGGGTACTTCACCCCTCCACTTT. This sequence encodes CASGPGQGTSPLHF.

This clonotype was seen repeatedly, ten times or more. The chain combines TRBV6-4 with TRBJ1-1; D not resolved. The V gene lost 2 bases and the J gene lost 5 bases, with 9 bases spanning the gap. This CDR3 region has 13 residues. Germline V CDR1 and CDR2: MRHNA, SNTAGT. The CDR3 DNA follows: TGTGCCAGCAGTGACGAGGGAGGGACTGAAGCTTTCTTT. It translates to CASSDEGGTEAFF.

The chain recombines TRBV28 with TRBJ2-2, with D possibly TRBD2 on 6 matching bases. The CDR3 consists of 16 residues. Germline CDR1 is MDHEN and CDR2 is SYDVKM. Trimming stripped 5 bases from V and 5 bases from J, with 18 bases between. The CDR3 coding sequence is TGTGCCAGCAGTGGAACGGGACTCAAAAAGACCGGGGAGCTGTTTTTT. Protein product: CASSGTGLKKTGELFF.

At least ten counts were recorded for this clonotype. This chain joins TRBV6-2 or TRBV6-3 and TRBJ1-1; D is undetermined. The CDR3 contains 13 residues. Germline V gives CDR1 MNHEY, CDR2 SVGEGT. The V gene lost 3 bases and the J gene lost 1 base, with 6 bases spanning the gap. The chain's CDR3 is CASSYAENTEAFF. The CDR3 region has the DNA TGTGCCAGCAGTTATGCGGAGAACACTGAAGCTTTCTTT.

This clonotype appeared many times. The V gene is TRBV18, the J gene TRBJ1-4; the D gene is possibly TRBD1 (6 bases). CDR3 size: 14 residues. CDR1 and CDR2 (germline): KGHSH, LQKENI. Trimming removed 3 bases at V and 7 bases at J, with 12 bases between. The CDR3: CASSPDSSVEKLFF. The CDR3 bases are TGTGCCAGCTCACCGGACAGTTCGGTTGAAAAACTGTTTTTT.